This TCR beta chain was sequenced during a study of Ad26.COV2.S vaccination and SARS-CoV-2 variants. At the level of the study: Intramuscularly, Ad26.COV2.S was given either once or twice, 56 days apart.

The length of the CDR3 is 13 residues. With 3 bases removed from V and 8 bases from J, the gap between germline ends came to 13 bases. Germline V gene lookup returns CDR1 SEHNR and CDR2 FQNEAQ (reference sequence). Treatment defined: roughly 20 received Ad26.COV2.S at low or high dose, single or two shots; several received placebo; per-sample allocation not given. On day 63 after the first injection, vaccine and placebo recipients gave samples. Participants' vaccine, an Ad26 vector, delivered Wuhan-strain SARS-CoV-2 spike. Concerning this clone itself: This same CDR3 is encoded by further DNA sequences in the sample.

The repertoire was sequenced with immunoSEQ multiplex PCR; TCRdb's copy has only in-frame clones and lacks some. The sample shows over 400,000 clones, about 92% of them seen only once. The chain has TRBV7-9 and TRBJ1-1; D is possibly TRBD1 (5 bases). This receptor was taken from a person aged 18-60 years who received the Ad26.COV2.S COVID-19 vaccine or a placebo. The source was peripheral blood, collected in a trial of Ad26.COV2.S vaccine versus placebo. The CDR3 loop reads CASSLKGRGEAFF. CDR3 sequence (DNA): TGTGCCAGCAGCTTGAAGGGTCGGGGGGAAGCTTTCTTT.